This T cell receptor beta chain was sequenced in a study of T cell responses to AZD1222 COVID-19 vaccine. The assay was immunoSEQ multiplex PCR, and TCRdb's table has in-frame clones only and misses some. This table holds about 150,000 clones, approximately 86% found once. The count of this clone is one. Antigen specificity is unknown. Study findings and constraints: Possibly, clonal diversity was underestimated; donors were largely white British and included more females. AZD1222 recipients seropositive at baseline numbered only 5 to 7. Nearly half of spike-specific TCRs reportedly target unmutated variant regions.

The sequenced sample was peripheral blood, obtained on day 0 of AZD1222 vaccination. This TCR was recovered from an adult in good health.

CDR3 DNA: TGCAGTGCTTTCACGAACACTGAAGCTTTCTTT. As protein: CSAFTNTEAFF. The chain carries TRBV20-1 and TRBJ1-1; no clear D gene. Trimming removed 5 bases from V and 1 base from J, with 5 bases in between. Germline V gene lookup returns CDR1 DFQATT and CDR2 SNEGSKA (reference sequence). The CDR3 is 11 amino acids.